Below are 8 T cell receptor beta chains sequenced from a single sample in a study of lymphopenia after photon versus proton radiotherapy. Profiling relied on immunoSEQ multiplex PCR, and the TCRdb table lists in-frame clones only, not all of them. Of about 22,000 clones listed, approximately 90% are singletons. The specimen comprised peripheral blood, sampled from a patient treated with proton-based radiotherapy. The receptors originated from a man at least 80 years old with esophageal cancer.

The CDR3: CASSEGQSYGYTF. CDR3 coding DNA: TGTGCCAGCAGTGAAGGTCAGAGCTATGGCTACACCTTC. The chain carries TRBV6-1 and TRBJ1-2; no clear D gene. This CDR3 spans 13 amino acids. Per germline, CDR1 MNHNS and CDR2 SASEGT. V was trimmed by 1 base and J by 4 bases, leaving 7 bases between them.

This clone was seen once. This chain links TRBV7-9 with TRBJ1-2; 7 bases are a match to TRBD1. Germline CDR1 is SEHNR and CDR2 is FQNEAQ (reference sequence). The V segment lost 0 bases and the J segment 4 bases; nucleotides outside the gene matches: 5. The length of the CDR3 is 15 residues. The DNA of the CDR3 is TGTGCCAGCAGCTTAGCGCAATCAGGGGGCTATGGCTACACCTTC. Translating gives CASSLAQSGGYGYTF.

The chain recombines TRBV15 with TRBJ1-2; D call uncertain. CDR1 is LNHNV and CDR2 is YYDKDF in the germline V gene (reference sequence). The length of the CDR3 is 12 residues. Trimming took 1 base from V and 6 from J, leaving 6 bases between them. CDR3 amino acids: CATSRGVDGYTF. CDR3 DNA: TGTGCCACCAGCAGAGGGGTGGATGGCTACACCTTC.

The chain couples TRBV14 to TRBJ2-7; TRBD1 matches at 9 bases. The CDR3 runs to 14 residues. V lost 3 bases and J lost 3; bases outside the gene matches: 3. Germline-derived CDR1 and CDR2 are SGHDN and FVKESK. In nucleotides, the CDR3 is TGTGCCAGCAGCCATTGGGACAGGGACTACGAGCAGTACTTC. Translating it yields CASSHWDRDYEQYF.

This clone was recorded once. DNA for the CDR3: TGTGCCAGTAGGGGACTAGCGGGATCGGGGGCCAACGTCCTGACTTTC. This sequence encodes CASRGLAGSGANVLTF. The V and J genes are TRBV19 and TRBJ2-6; 13 bases match TRBD2. The germline CDR1 and CDR2 sequences are LNHDA and SQIVND (reference sequence). V shed 6 bases, J shed 4 bases, and the junction held 3 bases outside the gene matches. The CDR3 loop spans 16 amino acids. The complete variable domain, with remaining parts taken from reference TRBV19 and TRBJ2-6, reads DGGITQSPKYLFRKEGQNVTLSCEQNLNHDAMYWYRQDPGQGLRLIYYSQIVNDFQKGDIAEGYSVSREKKESFPLTVTSAQKNPTAFYLCASRGLAGSGANVLTFGAGSRLTVL.

The gene calls are TRBV11-2 and TRBJ2-7; D unresolved. The CDR3 has 14 amino acids. Germline values: CDR1 SGHAT, CDR2 FQNNGV. V lost 3 bases, J lost 1 base, and 10 bases lay in between. The DNA of the CDR3 is TGTGCCAGCAGCTTTCAAGTCTCTTCCTACGAGCAGTACTTC. It translates to CASSFQVSSYEQYF.

CDR3 amino acids: CASSQGIQGDSTGELFF. The CDR3 bases are TGCGCCAGCAGCCAAGGAATCCAGGGGGATTCCACCGGGGAGCTGTTTTTT. The rearrangement uses TRBV4-3 and TRBJ2-2, with 7 bases lining up with TRBD1. Trimming at V came to 1 base and at J to 4 bases, leaving 9 bases not matched to a gene. The CDR3 runs to 17 residues. Germline V lookup: CDR1 LGHNA, CDR2 YSLEER.

The genes are TRBV9 and TRBJ2-2; the D gene is possibly TRBD2 (6 bases). Trimming pared 4 bases from V and 5 bases from J, leaving 12 bases between. The germline CDR1 and CDR2 sequences are SGDLS and YYNGEE. The CDR3 is 14 amino acids. CDR3 protein: CASSTGGGTGELFF. In nucleotides, the CDR3 is TGTGCCAGCAGCACGGGTGGGGGGACCGGGGAGCTGTTTTTT.